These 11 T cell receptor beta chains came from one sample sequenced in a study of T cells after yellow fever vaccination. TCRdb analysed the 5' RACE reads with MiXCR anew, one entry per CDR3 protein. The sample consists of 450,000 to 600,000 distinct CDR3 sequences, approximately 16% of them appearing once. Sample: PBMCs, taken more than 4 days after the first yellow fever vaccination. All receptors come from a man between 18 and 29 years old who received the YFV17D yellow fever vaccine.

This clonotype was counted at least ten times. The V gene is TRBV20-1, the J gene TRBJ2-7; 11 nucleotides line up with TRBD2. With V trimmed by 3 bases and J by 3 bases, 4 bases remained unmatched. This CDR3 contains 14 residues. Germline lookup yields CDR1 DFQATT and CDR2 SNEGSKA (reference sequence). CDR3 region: CSASSLAGGYEQYF. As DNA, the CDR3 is TGCAGTGCTAGTAGTCTAGCGGGGGGCTACGAGCAGTACTTC.

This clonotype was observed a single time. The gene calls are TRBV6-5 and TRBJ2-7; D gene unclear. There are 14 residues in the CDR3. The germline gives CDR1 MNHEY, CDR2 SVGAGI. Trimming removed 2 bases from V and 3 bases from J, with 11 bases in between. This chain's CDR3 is CASSYRGHLYEQYF. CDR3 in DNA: TGTGCCAGCAGTTACCGAGGCCACCTCTACGAGCAGTACTTC.

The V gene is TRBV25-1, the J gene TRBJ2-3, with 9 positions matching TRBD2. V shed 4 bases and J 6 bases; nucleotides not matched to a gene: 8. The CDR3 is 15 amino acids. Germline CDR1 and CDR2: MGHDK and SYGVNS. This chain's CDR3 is CASSATSGKGDTQYF. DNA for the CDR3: TGTGCCAGCAGTGCGACTAGCGGCAAAGGGGATACGCAGTATTTT.

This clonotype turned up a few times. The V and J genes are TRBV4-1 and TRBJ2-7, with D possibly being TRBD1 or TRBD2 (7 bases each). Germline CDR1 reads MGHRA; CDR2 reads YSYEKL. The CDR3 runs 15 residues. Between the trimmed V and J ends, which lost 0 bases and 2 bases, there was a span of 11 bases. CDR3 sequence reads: CASSQEAGTAYEQYF. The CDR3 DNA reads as TGCGCCAGCAGCCAAGAAGCGGGGACAGCCTACGAGCAGTACTTC.

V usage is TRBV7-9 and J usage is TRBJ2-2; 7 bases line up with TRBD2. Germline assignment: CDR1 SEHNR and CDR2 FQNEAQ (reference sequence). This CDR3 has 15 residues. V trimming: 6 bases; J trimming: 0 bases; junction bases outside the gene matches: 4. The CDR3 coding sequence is TGTGCCAGCAGGCCTGGACTAGCGAACACCGGGGAGCTGTTTTTT. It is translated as CASRPGLANTGELFF. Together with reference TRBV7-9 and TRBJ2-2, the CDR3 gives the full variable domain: DTGVSQNPRHKITKRGQNVTFRCDPISEHNRLYWYRQTLGQGPEFLTYFQNEAQLEKSRLLSDRFSAERPKGSFSTLEIQRTEQGDSAMYLCASRPGLANTGELFFGEGSRLTVL.

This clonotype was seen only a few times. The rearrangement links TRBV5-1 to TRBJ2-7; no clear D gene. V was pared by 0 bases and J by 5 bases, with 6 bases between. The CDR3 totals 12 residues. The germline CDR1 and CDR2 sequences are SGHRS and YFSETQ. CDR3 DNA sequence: TGCGCCAGCAGCTTGGAATCCCACGAGCAGTACTTC. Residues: CASSLESHEQYF.

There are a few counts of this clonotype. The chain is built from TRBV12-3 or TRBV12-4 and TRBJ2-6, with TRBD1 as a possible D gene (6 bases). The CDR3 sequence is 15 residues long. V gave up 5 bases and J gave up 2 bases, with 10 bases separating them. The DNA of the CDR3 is TGTGCCAGCAGTAACAACAGGGCTGGGGCCAACGTCCTGACTTTC. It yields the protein CASSNNRAGANVLTF.

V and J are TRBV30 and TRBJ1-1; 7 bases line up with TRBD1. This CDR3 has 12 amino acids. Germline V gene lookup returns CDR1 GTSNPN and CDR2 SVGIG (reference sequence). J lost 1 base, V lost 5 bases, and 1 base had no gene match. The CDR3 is CAWGQANTEAFF. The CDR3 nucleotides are TGTGCCTGGGGACAGGCGAACACTGAAGCTTTCTTT.

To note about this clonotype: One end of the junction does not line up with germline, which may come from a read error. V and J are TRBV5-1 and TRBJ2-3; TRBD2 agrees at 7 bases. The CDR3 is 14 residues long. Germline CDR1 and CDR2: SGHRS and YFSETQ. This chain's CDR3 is CASSLPGGTDTQYF. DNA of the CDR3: TGTGCCAGCAGCTTACCCGGGGGGACAGATACGCAGTATTTT.

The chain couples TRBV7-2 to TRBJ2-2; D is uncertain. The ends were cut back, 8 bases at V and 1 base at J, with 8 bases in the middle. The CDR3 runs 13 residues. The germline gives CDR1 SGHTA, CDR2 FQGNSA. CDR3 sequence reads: CASWRGNTGELFF. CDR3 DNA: TGTGCCAGCTGGAGAGGGAACACCGGGGAGCTGTTTTTT.

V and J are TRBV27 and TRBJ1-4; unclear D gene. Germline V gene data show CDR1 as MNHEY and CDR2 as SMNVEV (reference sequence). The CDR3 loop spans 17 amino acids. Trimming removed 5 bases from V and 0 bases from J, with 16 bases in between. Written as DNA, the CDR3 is TGTGCCAGCAGTACCCCCCCCCTGGTCTCAACTAATGAAAAACTGTTTTTT. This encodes CASSTPPLVSTNEKLFF.